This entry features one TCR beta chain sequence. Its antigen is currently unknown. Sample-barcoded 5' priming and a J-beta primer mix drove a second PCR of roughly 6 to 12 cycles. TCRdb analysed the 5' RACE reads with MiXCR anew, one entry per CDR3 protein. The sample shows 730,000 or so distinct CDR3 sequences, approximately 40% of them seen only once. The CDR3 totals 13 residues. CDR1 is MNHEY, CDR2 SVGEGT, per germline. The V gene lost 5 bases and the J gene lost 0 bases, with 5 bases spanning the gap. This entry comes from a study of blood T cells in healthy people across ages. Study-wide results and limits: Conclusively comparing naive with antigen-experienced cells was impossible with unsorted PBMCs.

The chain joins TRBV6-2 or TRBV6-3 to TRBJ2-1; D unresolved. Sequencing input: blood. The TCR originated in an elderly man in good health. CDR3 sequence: CASSQFSYNEQFF. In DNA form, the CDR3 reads TGTGCCAGCAGTCAATTCTCCTACAATGAGCAGTTCTTC.